This T cell receptor (delta chain) came from a study of gamma-delta T cells after stem cell transplantation. By frequency in the sample, this clone is medium-sized. TCRdb fed the RT-PCR reads into CATT to redo clone calling. This table has around 6,700 delta-chain clones, about 23% appearing once. V shed 0 bases and J 0 bases; nucleotides not matched to a gene: 6. The CDR3 sequence is 19 residues long. Germline CDR1 GEAIGNYY, CDR2 EKD. The chain couples TRDV2 to TRDJ3; TRDD3 agrees at 8 bases. Sequencing input: gamma-delta T cells. The sequence derives from a human donor. It is not recorded whose cells these are; they may come from a transplant donor. The CDR3 coding sequence is TGTGCCTGTGACACCGTGGGGATACTGAGCTCCTGGGACACCCGACAGATGTTTTTC. Amino acids: CACDTVGILSSWDTRQMFF.